This section outlines one T cell receptor beta chain sequence together with its context. Its matching antigen is unknown. The sample is drawn from a study of cytomegalovirus exposure and HLA in healthy donors. Study results and limitations: A link between a missense DCLRE1C variant and TCR beta V- and J-gene trimming emerged from a later analysis. Some TCR beta chains (more than 150 of them) were listed as cytomegalovirus-associated. Previously analyzed data showed that most TCR beta V segments were productive at a frequency of about 90% or about 30%. Certain sequence variants were highly shared and formed a cluster, and this cluster was likely a sequencing artifact.

Germline V gene data show CDR1 as MNHNY and CDR2 as SVGAGI (reference sequence). This CDR3 has 14 amino acids. The trim removed 5 bases at V and 2 bases at J, leaving 5 bases unmatched. The PCR was carried out with 60 Vbeta primers and 13 Jbeta primers. Profiling relied on immunoSEQ multiplex PCR, and the TCRdb table lists in-frame clones only, not all of them. The table has some 200,000 clones, 79% seen once. The TCR originated in a girl aged 5 to 17 in good health and CMV-seropositive. What was sequenced was PBMCs. This chain uses TRBV6-6 with TRBJ1-2; TRBD1 matches 7 bases. The CDR3 region is CASSPGTANYGYTF. Here the CDR3 DNA reads TGTGCCAGCAGTCCTGGGACAGCGAACTATGGCTACACCTTC.